The 27 T cell receptor beta chains in this list originate from one sample, sequenced in a study of cytomegalovirus exposure and HLA in healthy donors. Assay used: immunoSEQ multiplex PCR; TCRdb lists only in-frame clones, some missing. Here the sample spans roughly 150,000 clones, approximately 86% being singletons. Specimen: PBMCs. The receptor set was obtained from a man aged 30 to 39 in good health and CMV-seropositive.

The chain links TRBV21-1 to TRBJ1-5; the table's D call, TRBD1, has no DNA check behind it. TRBV21-1 is tagged as a pseudogene. CDR3 size: 17 residues. CDR3 protein: CASNRGRTPYRDQPQHF. The CDR3, as DNA: TGTGCCAGCAACAGGGGGAGGACACCCTACAGGGATCAGCCCCAGCATTTT.

The CDR3 DNA is TGTGCCAGCAGCCCTAGTAGCGGCACAGATACGCAGTATTTT. It codes for CASSPSSGTDTQYF. V usage is TRBV7-3 and J usage is TRBJ2-3; a possible D gene is TRBD2 (5 bases). V lost 5 bases, J lost 1 base, and 10 bases lay in between. The CDR3 has 14 residues. Germline V gene sequence: CDR1 SGHTA, CDR2 FQGTGA. Full variable domain (remainder filled in from reference TRBV7-3 and TRBJ2-3): GAGVSQTPSNKVTEKGKYVELRCDPISGHTALYWYRQSLGQGPEFLIYFQGTGAADDSGLPNDRFFAVRPEGSVSTLKIQRTERGDSAVYLCASSPSSGTDTQYFGPGTRLTVL.

The chain is built from TRBV6-5 and TRBJ1-2, with D maybe TRBD1 (6 bases). Trimming left V 7 bases short and J 4 bases short, with 19 bases between. This CDR3 region has 15 residues. Germline CDR1 reads MNHEY; CDR2 reads SVGAGI. The CDR3 loop reads CASTPGGRWSYGYTF. In nucleotides, the CDR3 is TGTGCCAGCACCCCCGGGGGGCGCTGGAGCTATGGCTACACCTTC.

The chain has TRBV27 and TRBJ1-1; 8 nucleotides line up with TRBD1. Germline CDR1 MNHEY, CDR2 SMNVEV (reference sequence). Losses at the gene ends were 7 bases for V and 2 bases for J; bases not matched to a gene: 12. There are 16 residues in the CDR3. In DNA form, the CDR3 reads TGTGCCAGCAATATTAAGAAGGACAGGGAAAACACTGAAGCTTTCTTT. Translating it yields CASNIKKDRENTEAFF.

This clone was detected once. CDR3 in amino acids: CASRSQGNTEAFF. For the CDR3, the DNA is TGTGCCAGCAGGTCTCAGGGGAACACTGAAGCTTTCTTT. The chain is built from TRBV7-3 and TRBJ1-1; perhaps TRBD1 as D (5 bases). From germline, CDR1 is SGHTA and CDR2 FQGTGA. The CDR3 consists of 13 residues. Trimming took 6 bases from V and 1 from J, leaving 9 bases between them.

The V and J genes are TRBV6-1 and TRBJ2-7; TRBD1 is a possible D gene (6 bases). Germline loops: CDR1 MNHNS, CDR2 SASEGT. This CDR3 spans 15 amino acids. Trimming took off 2 bases at V and 3 bases at J, with 14 bases between the two ends. The CDR3 DNA sequence: TGTGCCAGCAGTGAATCGGGTCAGGGGTTCTACGAGCAGTACTTC. It encodes CASSESGQGFYEQYF.

The chain uses TRBV18 and TRBJ1-2, with 9 bases identical to TRBD1. The trim removed 3 bases at V and 1 base at J, leaving 12 bases unmatched. Germline CDR1 and CDR2: KGHSH and LQKENI. This CDR3 spans 18 amino acids. The CDR3 region is CASSPLRDRDMNNYGYTF. In nucleotides, the CDR3 is TGTGCCAGCTCACCCTTAAGGGACAGGGACATGAATAACTATGGCTACACCTTC.

This sequence joins TRBV7-3 and TRBJ2-7, with D maybe TRBD1 (6 bases). V was pared by 4 bases and J by 6 bases, with 13 bases between. The CDR3 spans 13 residues. CDR1 SGHTA and CDR2 FQGTGA come from the germline V gene. CDR3 protein: CASSSQGLSEQYF. As DNA, the CDR3 is TGTGCCAGCAGCTCACAGGGTTTGAGCGAGCAGTACTTC. Supplemented by reference TRBV7-3 and TRBJ2-7, the full variable domain reads GAGVSQTPSNKVTEKGKYVELRCDPISGHTALYWYRQSLGQGPEFLIYFQGTGAADDSGLPNDRFFAVRPEGSVSTLKIQRTERGDSAVYLCASSSQGLSEQYFGPGTRLTVT.

V and J are TRBV13 and TRBJ2-2, with 7 positions matching TRBD1. The germline V gene has CDR1 PRHDT and CDR2 FYEKMQ (reference sequence). V dropped 5 bases and J dropped 4; count of bases not matched to a gene: 7. The CDR3 is made up of 15 amino acids. The CDR3 here is CASSHRDRVTGELFF. The DNA of the CDR3 is TGTGCCAGCAGCCACCGAGACAGGGTCACCGGGGAGCTGTTTTTT.

The chain uses TRBV11-2 and TRBJ2-5; no firm D call. This CDR3 has 15 residues. V lost 7 bases and J lost 5, with 20 bases in between. Germline CDR1 reads SGHAT; CDR2 reads FQNNGV. In DNA, the CDR3 is TGTGCCAGCAACCCCTCGAGGAGTGGAGATGAGACCCAGTACTTC. Its translation is CASNPSRSGDETQYF.

The chain employs TRBV6-5 and TRBJ1-1; TRBD1 might be the D (5 bases). Germline CDR1 MNHEY, CDR2 SVGAGI. Trimming removed 0 bases from V and 4 bases from J, with 12 bases in between. The CDR3 is made up of 15 amino acids. The CDR3 DNA reads as TGTGCCAGCAGTTACTCGACAGTGGGGGGCACTGAAGCTTTCTTT. Amino acids: CASSYSTVGGTEAFF.

The J gene is TRBJ2-7, the V gene TRBV5-1, with D tentatively TRBD1 (6 bases). CDR1 is SGHRS, CDR2 YFSETQ, per germline. The CDR3 has 13 amino acids. The germline V and J ends were trimmed by 7 bases and 3 bases, with 14 bases remaining between them. The CDR3 spells CASRRLQGYEQYF. In nucleotides, the CDR3 is TGCGCCAGCCGAAGATTACAGGGCTACGAGCAGTACTTC.

The CDR3 protein is CASSQEIPLATSSYEQYF. The CDR3 DNA reads as TGCGCCAGCAGCCAAGAAATTCCACTAGCGACCTCATCCTACGAGCAGTACTTC. The J gene is TRBJ2-7, the V gene TRBV4-3, with 7 bases aligning to TRBD2. V lost 0 bases and J lost 1; bases outside the gene matches: 12. CDR3 length: 18 residues. The germline V gene encodes CDR1 LGHNA and CDR2 YSLEER.

There are a few counts of this clone. The V call is TRBV27, the J call TRBJ1-2, with 7 bases lining up with TRBD1. The length of the CDR3 is 14 residues. With 6 bases clipped from V and 6 bases from J, the junction kept 10 bases outside the gene matches. The germline V gene has CDR1 MNHEY and CDR2 SMNVEV (reference sequence). This CDR3 reads CASRPHDREDGYTF. CDR3 nucleotide sequence: TGTGCCAGCAGGCCACACGACAGGGAGGATGGCTACACCTTC.

The chain employs TRBV6-5 and TRBJ1-1, with a possible D match to TRBD1 (6 bases). CDR1 is MNHEY, CDR2 SVGAGI, per germline. The V end lost 5 bases, the J end lost 1 base, and 11 bases lay between the germline ends. CDR3 length equals 14 residues. CDR3 sequence reads: CASSDDRRNTEAFF. DNA of the CDR3: TGTGCCAGCAGTGACGACAGGCGGAACACTGAAGCTTTCTTT.

The rearrangement joins TRBV5-5 to TRBJ1-2; 8 bases match TRBD1. After removal of 1 base from V and 8 bases from J, the junction contained 4 bases not matched to a gene. The CDR3 consists of 13 residues. The germline gives CDR1 SGHKS, CDR2 YYEKEE (reference sequence). CDR3 loop: CASSLPGGEGYTF. The CDR3 nucleotides are TGTGCCAGCAGCTTGCCAGGGGGCGAGGGCTACACCTTC.

This CDR3 reads CASSSTVTGELFF. In DNA form, the CDR3 reads TGTGCCAGCAGCTCAACAGTCACCGGGGAGCTGTTTTTT. J is TRBJ2-2 and V is TRBV7-2; no clear D gene. This CDR3 contains 13 residues. CDR1 and CDR2 from the germline V gene are SGHTA and FQGNSA. The V gene lost 4 bases and the J gene lost 4 bases, with 7 bases spanning the gap.

This clone was counted a few times. J is TRBJ1-6 and V is TRBV7-2, with D possibly being TRBD1 (5 bases). The V and J ends lost 5 bases and 7 bases respectively, with 15 bases between them. The CDR3 spans 15 residues. In germline, CDR1 is SGHTA, CDR2 FQGNSA. The chain's CDR3 is CASSPGTWGNSPLHF. CDR3 sequence (DNA): TGTGCCAGCAGCCCCGGGACTTGGGGGAATTCACCCCTCCACTTT.

The chain combines TRBV6-5 with TRBJ2-1; 8 positions match TRBD2. Looked up from germline, CDR1 is MNHEY and CDR2 is SVGAGI. The CDR3 loop spans 14 amino acids. The V gene end was trimmed by 3 bases and the J gene end by 8 bases; junction bases not matched to a gene: 6. The CDR3 sequence is CASSYSGGVDEQFF. The CDR3 bases are TGTGCCAGCAGTTATTCCGGGGGGGTCGATGAGCAGTTCTTC.

The V and J genes are TRBV2 and TRBJ1-6, with D unresolved. This CDR3 region has 15 residues. Per germline, CDR1 SNHLY and CDR2 FYNNEI. Trimming took off 2 bases at V and 3 bases at J, with 8 bases between the two ends. CDR3 protein: CASSERPSYNSPLHF. DNA of the CDR3: TGTGCCAGCAGTGAAAGACCTAGCTATAATTCACCCCTCCACTTT.

This clone appeared a few times. The V and J genes are TRBV7-6 and TRBJ2-2; TRBD2 might be the D (6 bases). Trimming removed 5 bases at V and 0 bases at J, with 13 bases between. Germline CDR1 is SGHVS and CDR2 is FNYEAQ. The CDR3 runs to 16 residues. The CDR3 nucleotides are TGTGCCAGCAGCCCCGGGAGTAGGTCGAACACCGGGGAGCTGTTTTTT. Translating gives CASSPGSRSNTGELFF.

The V gene is TRBV19, the J gene TRBJ1-2; unclear D gene. V was shortened by 7 bases and J by 8 bases, with 14 bases between the two germline ends. The CDR3 contains 12 residues. CDR1 is LNHDA, CDR2 SQIVND, per germline (reference sequence). The CDR3 DNA is TGTGCCAGTAATCTCCGGGATGTAGGCTACACCTTC. It is translated as CASNLRDVGYTF.

This chain joins TRBV7-3 and TRBJ2-1; TRBD2 aligns across 8 bases. Per germline, CDR1 SGHTA and CDR2 FQGTGA. Germline trimming cut 6 bases from V and 6 bases from J; bases unmatched to any gene: 10. The CDR3 length is 15 residues. DNA of the CDR3: TGTGCCAGCAGGGGTCTACGGGGGGGTATCAATGAGCAGTTCTTC. As protein: CASRGLRGGINEQFF.

This chain links TRBV4-3 with TRBJ2-7; D possibly corresponds to TRBD2 (7 bases). Deletions cut 3 bases from V and 7 bases from J, with 19 bases between. Germline V CDR1 and CDR2: LGHNA, YSLEER. The CDR3 contains 15 residues. The CDR3 bases are TGCGCCAGCAGCCACGCGGCGCAGGGGAGGGGGGAGCAGTACTTC. Its translation is CASSHAAQGRGEQYF.

The rearrangement links TRBV9 to TRBJ2-7; 7 bases map to TRBD2. The CDR3 totals 15 residues. V was clipped by 0 bases and J by 2 bases; unmatched bases: 5. Per germline, CDR1 SGDLS and CDR2 YYNGEE. CDR3 DNA sequence: TGTGCCAGCAGCGTAGGACCCGGGACTACCTACGAGCAGTACTTC. Protein product: CASSVGPGTTYEQYF.

The chain joins TRBV9 to TRBJ1-6, with D possibly TRBD1 on 6 matching bases. Germline loops: CDR1 SGDLS, CDR2 YYNGEE. This CDR3 spans 12 amino acids. V dropped 3 bases and J dropped 12 bases, with 10 bases sitting between them. The CDR3, as DNA: TGTGCCAGCAGCGCGTCCAGGGGACCCCTCCACTTT. This sequence encodes CASSASRGPLHF.

The rearrangement links TRBV10-3 to TRBJ1-3; 7 bases match TRBD1. There are 13 residues in the CDR3. CDR1 and CDR2 (germline): ENHRY, SYGVKD. V shed 8 bases, J shed 4 bases, and the junction held 5 bases outside the gene matches. CDR3 sequence reads: CAIEGAEGNTIYF. CDR3 nucleotides: TGTGCCATCGAGGGGGCAGAAGGAAACACCATATATTTT.